These T cell receptor beta chains were read from a single sample in a study of blood T cell repertoires in COVID-19. The data were produced by immunoSEQ multiplex PCR, yet TCRdb's version contains in-frame clones alone and is incomplete. Found here are about 100,000 clones, 91% of them singletons; the top ten hold roughly 2.1%. Source material: peripheral blood. The receptors derive from a man aged 45-60 years with active COVID-19. The CDR3 runs from the conserved cysteine through the conserved F or W. A D gene is named only where the DNA matches it firmly. Part of the rows lack a size; the others show once, few, many or a class for expanded clones.

CDR3,V,J,D,size,length
CASSTGTSGGHEQFF,TRBV5-1,TRBJ2-1,TRBD2,.,15
CARVDRVLCYEQYF,TRBV25-1,TRBJ2-7,TRBD1,.,14
CASSLTGGSSDTQYF,TRBV11-3,TRBJ2-3,.,.,15
CSVGRGGITDTQYF,TRBV29-1,TRBJ2-3,TRBD2,.,14
CASSLEGQFAYGYTF,TRBV11-2,TRBJ1-2,TRBD1,.,15
CASSLPSGGLSTDTQYF,TRBV5-1,TRBJ2-3,TRBD2,.,17
CASRSRGTPNYGYTF,TRBV6-5,TRBJ1-2,.,.,15
CASSQQGATYNSPLHF,TRBV18,TRBJ1-6,TRBD1,.,16
CASSLSASVILNEQFF,TRBV13,TRBJ2-1,.,.,16
CASSTEGSTEAFF,TRBV6-5,TRBJ1-1,.,.,13
CASGTTSSHNEQFF,TRBV19,TRBJ2-1,TRBD2,.,14
CASSERKRLAGQNNEQFF,TRBV6-1,TRBJ2-1,TRBD2,.,18
CASSERTGRTGETQYF,TRBV2,TRBJ2-5,TRBD1,.,16
CASSRQGTSTDTQYF,TRBV6-4,TRBJ2-3,TRBD1,.,15
CASSQDHKGAFGYTF,TRBV4-1,TRBJ1-2,TRBD1,.,15
CASSVGPSGNTIYF,TRBV9,TRBJ1-3,.,.,14
CASSPGQGNTIYF,TRBV7-2,TRBJ1-3,.,.,13
CASGAWGGSYNEQFF,TRBV5-1,TRBJ2-1,.,.,15
CASSFSGATDTQYF,TRBV5-1,TRBJ2-3,TRBD2,.,14
CASSEGGQGRRETQYF,TRBV6-1,TRBJ2-5,.,few,16
CASSTHSRATNEKLFF,TRBV19,TRBJ1-4,.,.,16